The 25 T cell receptor beta chains below come from one sample, sequenced in a study of T cell responses to AZD1222 COVID-19 vaccine. The assay was immunoSEQ multiplex PCR, and TCRdb's table has in-frame clones only and misses some. The sample lists around 100,000 clones; 92% were seen once. Source: peripheral blood, taken on day 0 of AZD1222 vaccination. The receptors were gathered from an adult in good health.

V is TRBV9 and J is TRBJ1-4; unclear D gene. Germline CDR1 is SGDLS and CDR2 is YYNGEE. V dropped 4 bases and J dropped 8 bases, with 12 bases sitting between them. This CDR3 has 13 residues. CDR3 in DNA: TGTGCCAGCAGCCCCAACAGTAGGGAAAAACTGTTTTTT. Translation: CASSPNSREKLFF.

V gene TRBV6-2 or TRBV6-3 combines with J gene TRBJ1-1; maybe TRBD1 (6 bases). The CDR3 runs to 14 residues. Germline CDR1 is MNHEY and CDR2 is SVGEGT. The V gene lost 2 bases and the J gene lost 3 bases, with 10 bases spanning the gap. The CDR3 sequence is CASSYLGQYTEAFF. The CDR3 DNA reads TGTGCCAGCAGTTACCTCGGACAGTACACTGAAGCTTTCTTT.

This clone has a single count. The chain recombines TRBV30 with TRBJ1-4; TRBD1 agrees at 10 bases. V trimming: 8 bases; J trimming: 8 bases; junction bases outside the gene matches: 11. Germline values: CDR1 GTSNPN, CDR2 SVGIG (reference sequence). The CDR3 spans 14 residues. The CDR3 DNA reads as TGTGCCGGGGCGAGACAGGGGGCAGGGGAAAAACTGTTTTTT. It specifies CAGARQGAGEKLFF.

The chain recombines TRBV19 with TRBJ1-6, with D unclear. The CDR3 is 14 amino acids. From germline, CDR1 is LNHDA and CDR2 SQIVND (reference sequence). V was pared by 3 bases and J by 7 bases, with 10 bases between. The CDR3 DNA is TGTGCCAGTAGTATCCGGGATCCAAATTCACCCCTCCACTTT. This gives the protein CASSIRDPNSPLHF.

The V and J genes are TRBV5-6 and TRBJ2-7; TRBD1 matches 9 bases. Trimming took 9 bases from V and 3 from J; bases not matched to a gene: 7. CDR3 length equals 13 residues. In germline, CDR1 is SGHDT, CDR2 YYEEEE. The CDR3 nucleotides read TGTGCCACCTCCGGGACAGGGTTCTACGAGCAGTACTTC. Protein: CATSGTGFYEQYF.

The chain links TRBV6-6 to TRBJ2-7; D may correspond to TRBD1 or TRBD2 (7 bases each). V was trimmed by 5 bases and J by 2 bases, leaving 19 bases between them. The CDR3 covers 16 residues. CDR1 and CDR2 from the germline V gene are MNHNY and SVGAGI (reference sequence). The CDR3, as DNA: TGTGCCAGCAGTCGAATGGGGGGGACAGATACCTACGAGCAGTACTTC. Encoded protein: CASSRMGGTDTYEQYF.

The chain recombines TRBV7-3 with TRBJ2-5, with TRBD2 matching 8 bases. Germline CDR1 reads SGHTA; CDR2 reads FQGTGA. The V gene end was trimmed by 5 bases and the J gene end by 5 bases; junction bases not matched to a gene: 13. The length of the CDR3 is 16 residues. CDR3 residues: CASSPSGAGGVETQYF. CDR3 coding DNA: TGTGCCAGCAGCCCATCCGGGGCGGGGGGCGTGGAGACCCAGTACTTC.

The chain has TRBV2 and TRBJ1-1; D is uncertain. Germline V CDR1 and CDR2: SNHLY, FYNNEI. Trimming took 4 bases from V and 0 from J, leaving 6 bases between them. The CDR3 is 13 residues long. The DNA of the CDR3 is TGTGCCAGCAGTGGCTTCATGAACACTGAAGCTTTCTTT. Residues: CASSGFMNTEAFF.

This sequence joins TRBV21-1 and TRBJ2-5; the table calls TRBD1, which could not be checked here. TRBV21-1 corresponds to a pseudogene. The CDR3 sequence is 13 residues long. For the CDR3, the DNA is TGTGCCAGCAGCAGGTTCAGGGAAGGGACCCAGTACTTC. Its translation is CASSRFREGTQYF.

This chain uses TRBV5-6 with TRBJ1-2, with TRBD1 matching over 7 bases. The CDR3 extends over 15 amino acids. Trimming removed 4 bases from V and 4 bases from J; junction bases left unmatched: 10. Germline V gene lookup returns CDR1 SGHDT and CDR2 YYEEEE. The CDR3 DNA reads as TGTGCCAGCAGCCTAGGGACAGCCTCCGCCTATGGCTACACCTTC. It yields the protein CASSLGTASAYGYTF. Supplemented by reference TRBV5-6 and TRBJ1-2, the full variable domain reads DAGVTQSPTHLIKTRGQQVTLRCSPKSGHDTVSWYQQALGQGPQFIFQYYEEEERQRGNFPDRFSGHQFPNYSSELNVNALLLGDSALYLCASSLGTASAYGYTFGSGTRLTVV.

V and J are TRBV27 and TRBJ2-7, with 8 bases matching TRBD1. Per the germline V gene, CDR1 is MNHEY and CDR2 is SMNVEV (reference sequence). The CDR3 is 16 residues long. Unmatched junction bases numbered 14, after V lost 6 bases and J lost 4 bases. CDR3 sequence (DNA): TGTGCCAGCAGCCTTATGGGGTGGACAGGGAGTTACGAGCAGTACTTC. It specifies CASSLMGWTGSYEQYF.

This clone showed up just once. V is TRBV11-2 and J is TRBJ2-7; D call uncertain. Trimming stripped 1 base from V and 3 bases from J, with 16 bases between. Germline-derived CDR1 and CDR2 are SGHAT and FQNNGV. The CDR3 runs 16 residues. The CDR3 DNA is TGTGCCAGCAGCTTAGCACGGCAGCCTACAATCTACGAGCAGTACTTC. Protein product: CASSLARQPTIYEQYF.

The chain uses TRBV7-2 and TRBJ1-4, with 9 bases that match TRBD1. Germline V gene data show CDR1 as SGHTA and CDR2 as FQGNSA. The ends lost 5 bases at V and 8 bases at J; junction bases unmatched: 6. The CDR3 is made up of 14 amino acids. CDR3 sequence: CASSPGQGWEKLFF. The CDR3 nucleotides read TGTGCCAGCAGCCCGGGACAGGGATGGGAAAAACTGTTTTTT.

The chain has TRBV7-2 and TRBJ2-2, with D possibly being TRBD1 (6 bases). CDR3 length: 15 amino acids. The germline gives CDR1 SGHTA, CDR2 FQGNSA. V lost 3 bases, J lost 6 bases, and 14 bases lay in between. CDR3 nucleotides: TGTGCCAGCAGCTTCGAGACAGGAGAGCCCGGGGAGCTGTTTTTT. This codes for CASSFETGEPGELFF. The variable domain in full, with the rest retrieved from reference TRBV7-2 and TRBJ2-2, is GAGVSQSPSNKVTEKGKDVELRCDPISGHTALYWYRQSLGQGLEFLIYFQGNSAPDKSGLPSDRFSAERTGGSVSTLTIQRTQQEDSAVYLCASSFETGEPGELFFGEGSRLTVL.

This clone occurred a few times. This chain joins TRBV5-1 and TRBJ2-5; 8 nucleotides align to TRBD2. The V segment lost 0 bases and the J segment 3 bases; nucleotides outside the gene matches: 10. The CDR3 totals 17 residues. Germline assignment: CDR1 SGHRS and CDR2 YFSETQ. The CDR3 loop reads CASSLAVRGSGEETQYF. Here the CDR3 DNA reads TGCGCCAGCAGCTTGGCCGTGCGGGGTAGCGGGGAAGAGACCCAGTACTTC. The full variable domain, with the rest looked up from reference TRBV5-1 and TRBJ2-5, is KAGVTQTPRYLIKTRGQQVTLSCSPISGHRSVSWYQQTPGQGLQFLFEYFSETQRNKGNFPGRFSGRQFSNSRSEMNVSTLELGDSALYLCASSLAVRGSGEETQYFGPGTRLLVL.

The CDR3 region is CASSADRYEQYF. In DNA form, the CDR3 reads TGTGCCAGCAGTGCCGACAGATACGAGCAGTACTTC. This chain joins TRBV27 and TRBJ2-7; a possible D gene is TRBD1 (5 bases). Germline lookup yields CDR1 MNHEY and CDR2 SMNVEV (reference sequence). Between the trimmed V and J ends, which lost 5 bases and 4 bases, there was a span of 9 bases. This CDR3 region has 12 residues.

The rearrangement uses TRBV4-3 and TRBJ1-3; D unresolved. V lost 0 bases, J lost 4 bases, and 13 bases lay in between. The CDR3 is made up of 16 amino acids. Germline V CDR1 and CDR2: LGHNA, YSLEER. The CDR3 coding sequence is TGCGCCAGCAGCCAAGACCCCCTTTCGGGGGGAAACACCATATATTTT. Its translation is CASSQDPLSGGNTIYF.

CDR3 in amino acids: CASSLDGGYGYTF. DNA of the CDR3: TGTGCCAGCAGCTTAGACGGGGGCTATGGCTACACCTTC. This chain links TRBV7-2 with TRBJ1-2; the D gene is possibly TRBD1 (5 bases). The CDR3 contains 13 residues. V gave up 1 base and J gave up 4 bases, with 7 bases separating them. Germline V gives CDR1 SGHTA, CDR2 FQGNSA.

This sequence joins TRBV20-1 and TRBJ1-5; 7 bases agree with TRBD1. Trimming removed 6 bases from V and 7 bases from J; junction bases left unmatched: 15. CDR3 length: 15 amino acids. Germline V lookup: CDR1 DFQATT, CDR2 SNEGSKA (reference sequence). The CDR3 region is CSASERVQGRQPQHF. In nucleotides, the CDR3 is TGCAGTGCGAGTGAGAGGGTACAGGGGAGGCAGCCCCAGCATTTT.

This chain links TRBV10-3 with TRBJ2-2; TRBD2 matches 12 bases. This CDR3 spans 17 amino acids. Germline lookup yields CDR1 ENHRY and CDR2 SYGVKD. Trimming took 6 bases from V and 5 from J; bases not matched to a gene: 10. Written as DNA, the CDR3 is TGTGCCATCAGAGAACCGACTAGCGGGAGAGGGACCGGGGAGCTGTTTTTT. It translates to CAIREPTSGRGTGELFF.

This clone has only one observation. The chain carries TRBV6-2 or TRBV6-3 and TRBJ2-7; TRBD2 is a possible D gene (6 bases). The V gene lost 4 bases and the J gene lost 2 bases, with 18 bases spanning the gap. CDR1 and CDR2 (germline): MNHEY, SVGEGT. The CDR3 runs 16 residues. This CDR3 is CASSLPPWTGAYEQYF. Written as DNA, the CDR3 is TGTGCCAGCAGTTTACCCCCCTGGACGGGGGCCTACGAGCAGTACTTC.

The V gene is TRBV5-1, the J gene TRBJ1-2; TRBD1 aligns across 8 bases. The CDR3 consists of 13 residues. Unmatched junction bases numbered 3, after V lost 0 bases and J lost 8 bases. Germline-derived CDR1 and CDR2 are SGHRS and YFSETQ. The CDR3 DNA reads as TGCGCCAGCAGCTTGGGGACAGGGCACGGCTACACCTTC. It specifies CASSLGTGHGYTF. The complete variable domain, with remaining parts taken from reference TRBV5-1 and TRBJ1-2, reads KAGVTQTPRYLIKTRGQQVTLSCSPISGHRSVSWYQQTPGQGLQFLFEYFSETQRNKGNFPGRFSGRQFSNSRSEMNVSTLELGDSALYLCASSLGTGHGYTFGSGTRLTVV.

This rearrangement joins TRBV29-1 to TRBJ1-3, with D unresolved. The V gene lost 5 bases and the J gene lost 2 bases, with 13 bases spanning the gap. Germline assignment: CDR1 SQVTM and CDR2 ANQGSEA. The CDR3 runs to 14 residues. CDR3 loop: CSVSPLGAGNTIYF. The CDR3 DNA reads as TGCAGCGTTTCCCCACTCGGGGCTGGAAACACCATATATTTT.

V gene TRBV10-3 combines with J gene TRBJ1-2, with TRBD1 matching 9 bases. V lost 5 bases, J lost 5 bases, and 6 bases stayed unmatched. This CDR3 is 14 amino acids long. Germline V gene lookup returns CDR1 ENHRY and CDR2 SYGVKD. The CDR3, as DNA: TGTGCCATCAGTCCCCTCGACAGGGGGTATGGCTACACCTTC. It codes for CAISPLDRGYGYTF.

The chain carries TRBV29-1 and TRBJ1-1; 7 bases are a match to TRBD1. Losses at the gene ends were 7 bases for V and 4 bases for J; bases not matched to a gene: 9. Germline V lookup: CDR1 SQVTM, CDR2 ANQGSEA. The CDR3 extends over 13 amino acids. The CDR3 nucleotides read TGCAGCGCTCACGAACAGGGGCGCACTGAAGCTTTCTTT. Translating it yields CSAHEQGRTEAFF.